This TCR beta chain was found in a study of control samples from healthy donors and cancer patients. CDR1 LNHNV and CDR2 YYDKDF come from the germline V gene (reference sequence). V was clipped by 1 base and J by 0 bases, with 7 bases between them. This CDR3 contains 15 residues. The table came from immunoSEQ multiplex PCR; TCRdb's copy has only in-frame clones and leaves some out. Of approximately 17,000 clones in the sample, 85% to 90% were seen once. This clone was picked up a small number of times. The sequencing input was PBMCs. The TCR was taken from a man between 60 and 75 years old with head and neck cancer. The chain uses TRBV15 and TRBJ1-5, with D unresolved. This CDR3 is CATSRGPDSNQPQHF. CDR3 coding DNA: TGTGCCACCAGCAGAGGCCCCGATAGCAATCAGCCCCAGCATTTT. Full variable domain (missing parts from reference TRBV15 and TRBJ1-5): DAMVIQNPRYQVTQFGKPVTLSCSQTLNHNVMYWYQQKSSQAPKLLFHYYDKDFNNEADTPDNFQSRRPNTSFCFLDIRSPGLGDTAMYLCATSRGPDSNQPQHFGDGTRLSIL.